Listed here is a single T cell receptor (beta chain). TCRdb itself ran the 5' RACE reads through MiXCR, one entry per CDR3 protein. The sample lists about 90,000 distinct CDR3 sequences; approximately 14% were seen once. These data are taken from a study of early T cells in non-severe SARS-CoV-2 infection. Trimming removed 7 bases at V and 10 bases at J, with 17 bases between. The germline gives CDR1 SQVTM, CDR2 ANQGSEA. The CDR3 extends over 12 amino acids. This chain links TRBV29-1 with TRBJ2-4; D unresolved. The material sequenced was whole blood. This receptor was identified in an adult who was a healthcare worker with PCR-confirmed SARS-CoV-2 infection or an uninfected control (not recorded which). CDR3 region: CSEPPPLSIQYF. Here the CDR3 DNA reads TGCAGCGAACCCCCCCCCCTGAGTATTCAGTACTTC.